The present T cell receptor beta chain was sequenced within a study of T cell repertoires in cytomegalovirus infection. Study as a whole: CMV infection together with matching HLA type was indicated by public TCR beta signatures. Regarding the study as a whole: Dominant in the ex vivo response were TCR beta clonotypes restricted by HLA-C and specific for CMV. Carriers of CMV and the relevant HLA type were discriminated by public TCR beta frequency.

Germline CDR1 is MNHNY and CDR2 is SVGAGI (reference sequence). The V gene end was trimmed by 6 bases and the J gene end by 7 bases; junction bases not matched to a gene: 7. This CDR3 has 15 amino acids. Turning to this clonotype: Antigen: not known.

TCRdb reanalysed the reads using MiXCR and keeps one entry per CDR3 protein. The sample lists fewer than 300,000 distinct CDR3 sequences, 20% to 30% seen once, with 14% in the top ten. Sequenced: PBMCs. The sequence derives from a human donor in good health (CMV status not recorded). Some clones in this sample may be carry-over from other donors' samples. The J gene is TRBJ2-1, the V gene TRBV6-6; 12 bases are a match to TRBD1. The CDR3 here is CASSEGTGGMNEQFF. The CDR3 nucleotides are TGTGCCAGCAGCGAAGGGACAGGGGGCATGAATGAGCAGTTCTTC.